The rows below give T cell receptor beta chains drawn from one sample of a study of tissue-resident memory T cells in lung cancer. From the reads, TCRdb called clonotypes with MiXCR, one entry per CDR3 protein. The data contain about 320 distinct CDR3 sequences, 24% of them singletons. The sample comprised CD103+ CD8+ T cells from lung tumor tissue. The receptor source for this set is a human donor with treatment-naive lung cancer (subtype not recorded). CDR3s include the opening cysteine and the closing phenylalanine or tryptophan. D genes are given only for firm matches. Clone size appears in some rows only: once, few, many, or a class for an expanded clone.

>large|-|TRBV7-9|TRBJ2-7
CASSLGTPTYEQYF
TGTGCCAGCAGCCTCGGGACTCCTACCTACGAGCAGTACTTC
>few|-|TRBV30|TRBJ1-1
CASGYQHSNTEAFF
TGTGCCTCGGGGTATCAACATTCGAACACTGAAGCTTTCTTT
>once|-|TRBV7-9|TRBJ2-7
CASSLGRNEQYF
TGTGCCAGCAGCTTAGGTCGAAACGAGCAGTACTTC
>-|TRBD2|TRBV28|TRBJ2-7
CASLAEANEQYF
TGTGCCAGTCTAGCGGAGGCAAACGAGCAGTACTTC
>few|TRBD1|TRBV9|TRBJ2-4
CASSVTGTGTKNIQYF
TGTGCCAGCAGCGTAACGGGGACAGGGACCAAAAACATTCAGTACTTC
>-|-|TRBV4-3|TRBJ1-4
CASSHDRSTNEKLFF
TGCGCCAGCAGCCATGACAGGTCAACTAATGAAAAACTGTTTTTT
>large|-|TRBV29-1|TRBJ1-2
CSVAPTELNYGYTF
TGCAGCGTTGCCCCGACAGAACTTAACTATGGCTACACCTTC
>hyperexpanded|-|TRBV24-1|TRBJ2-6
CATSDPRGAGANVLTF
TGTGCCACCAGTGATCCCAGGGGAGCTGGGGCCAACGTCCTGACTTTC
>-|-|TRBV12-3/TRBV12-4|TRBJ2-1
CAISESQAGSYNEQFF
TGTGCCATCAGTGAATCCCAAGCAGGTTCCTACAATGAGCAGTTCTTC
>large|-|TRBV3-1|TRBJ2-7
CASSQVGRYEQYF
TGTGCCAGCAGCCAGGTTGGGAGATACGAGCAGTACTTC
>large|TRBD1|TRBV20-1|TRBJ1-5
CSAFGTVDQPQHF
TGCAGTGCGTTCGGGACAGTTGATCAGCCCCAGCATTTT
>large|TRBD1|TRBV30|TRBJ2-7
CAWRSRTGWHEQYF
TGTGCCTGGAGGAGCCGGACAGGGTGGCACGAGCAGTACTTC
>-|-|TRBV28|TRBJ2-1
CASSLSLAGDEQFF
TGTGCCAGCAGTTTAAGTCTAGCTGGGGATGAGCAGTTCTTC
>large|-|TRBV6-6|TRBJ2-5
CASSYGSKQETQYF
TGTGCCAGCAGTTACGGCAGCAAGCAAGAGACCCAGTACTTC
>few|-|TRBV20-1|TRBJ2-5
CSASRREWETQYF
TGCAGTGCTAGTCGCCGTGAGTGGGAGACCCAGTACTTC
>medium-sized|-|TRBV5-1|TRBJ1-1
CASKTDMNTEAFF
TGCGCCAGCAAGACGGACATGAACACTGAAGCTTTCTTT
>large|-|TRBV11-2|TRBJ2-1
CASTRWARQQFF
TGTGCCAGCACCCGTTGGGCCCGACAACAGTTCTTC
>-|-|TRBV30|TRBJ1-1
CAWSGDSSNTEAFF
TGTGCCTGGAGTGGTGACAGCAGTAACACTGAAGCTTTCTTT
>large|-|TRBV12-3/TRBV12-4|TRBJ2-7
CASSFHSGFYEQYF
TGTGCCAGCAGTTTCCATTCCGGCTTTTACGAGCAGTACTTC
>large|TRBD2|TRBV20-1|TRBJ2-7
CSASDVAGGYEQYF
TGCAGTGCTAGTGATGTAGCGGGAGGTTACGAGCAGTACTTC
>many|-|TRBV2|TRBJ1-4
CASSPPNRRLFF
TGTGCCAGCAGCCCACCCAACCGGAGACTGTTTTTT
>large|-|TRBV4-2|TRBJ2-6
CASSQETGSGANVLTF
TGTGCCAGCAGCCAAGAGACAGGCTCTGGGGCCAACGTCCTGACTTTC
>large|-|TRBV29-1|TRBJ1-1
CSVEELPGGNTEAFF
TGCAGCGTTGAAGAGTTACCAGGAGGGAACACTGAAGCTTTCTTT
>-|-|TRBV6-2/TRBV6-3|TRBJ1-5
CGSTLDSNQPQHF
TGTGGCAGTACCCTCGATAGCAATCAGCCCCAGCATTTT
>few|-|TRBV28|TRBJ2-7
CASSPHRYEQYF
TGTGCCAGCAGTCCCCACCGCTACGAGCAGTACTTC
>few|-|TRBV2|TRBJ2-1
CASSEEGTNEQFF
TGTGCCAGCAGTGAAGAAGGTACGAATGAGCAGTTCTTC
>-|TRBD1|TRBV4-1|TRBJ2-1
CASSQEADQGVYNEQFF
TGCGCCAGCAGCCAAGAAGCCGACCAGGGGGTATACAATGAGCAGTTCTTC
>-|-|TRBV6-2/TRBV6-3|TRBJ2-7
CASSYSQEGNEQYF
TGTGCCAGCAGTTACTCACAGGAGGGAAACGAGCAGTACTTC
>-|TRBD2|TRBV3-1|TRBJ2-1
CASSPRTSGPTYNEQFF
TGTGCCAGCAGCCCCCGGACTAGCGGGCCTACCTACAATGAGCAGTTCTTC
>-|TRBD1|TRBV4-2|TRBJ1-6
CASSQAQGAANSPLHF
TGTGCCAGCAGCCAAGCACAGGGGGCTGCTAATTCACCCCTCCATTTT
>-|-|TRBV6-5|TRBJ1-5
CASSYGPEHF
TGTGCCAGCAGTTACGGCCCCGAGCATTTT
>large|-|TRBV27|TRBJ2-2
CASERPNTGELFF
TGTGCCAGCGAGAGACCGAACACCGGGGAGCTGTTTTTT
>large|-|TRBV6-5|TRBJ2-7
CASSFRPPPYEQYF
TGTGCCAGCAGTTTTCGGCCCCCTCCCTACGAGCAGTACTTC
>large|-|TRBV9|TRBJ2-3
CASSPGTDTQYF
TGTGCCAGCAGCCCGGGGACAGATACGCAGTATTTT
>large|TRBD1|TRBV9|TRBJ1-3
CASTAGQGARGNTIYF
TGTGCCAGCACAGCGGGACAGGGGGCTCGTGGAAACACCATATATTTT
>large|TRBD2|TRBV7-9|TRBJ2-7
CASSLAPWQAGEGEQYF
TGTGCCAGCAGCTTAGCGCCTTGGCAAGCGGGAGAGGGGGAGCAGTACTTC
>medium-sized|-|TRBV28|TRBJ1-1
CASSPTFEAFF
TGTGCCAGCAGCCCGACATTTGAAGCTTTCTTT
>large|TRBD1|TRBV24-1|TRBJ2-1
CATRPGQGFNEQFF
TGTGCCACCAGACCGGGACAGGGTTTTAATGAGCAGTTCTTC
>hyperexpanded|-|TRBV2|TRBJ1-5
CASRQGDSNQPQHF
TGTGCCAGCAGACAAGGGGATAGCAATCAGCCCCAGCATTTT
>few|-|TRBV19|TRBJ2-1
CASSIGWGSSYNEQFF
TGTGCCAGTAGTATAGGCTGGGGTAGCTCCTACAATGAGCAGTTCTTC
>large|-|TRBV27|TRBJ2-1
CASSSGGVAYNEQFF
TGTGCCAGCAGTAGTGGCGGGGTAGCCTACAATGAGCAGTTCTTC
>-|TRBD1|TRBV2|TRBJ2-7
CASSGGFDRGDHEQYF
TGTGCCAGCAGTGGGGGCTTCGACAGGGGAGACCACGAGCAGTACTTC
>large|TRBD2|TRBV7-7|TRBJ2-1
CASSLAPASGGGADEQFF
TGTGCCAGCAGCTTAGCGCCGGCTAGCGGGGGGGGCGCGGATGAGCAGTTCTTC
>large|TRBD1|TRBV4-3|TRBJ1-1
CASSQTGTGNTEAFF
TGCGCCAGCAGCCAGACTGGGACAGGGAACACTGAAGCTTTCTTT
>large|-|TRBV5-6|TRBJ2-2
CASSLFRGTGELFF
TGTGCCAGCAGCTTGTTCCGGGGTACCGGGGAGCTGTTTTTT
>large|-|TRBV2|TRBJ1-1
CASRAYRELGTEAFF
TGTGCCAGCAGAGCCTACAGGGAGCTGGGCACTGAAGCTTTCTTT
>large|TRBD2|TRBV6-5|TRBJ2-7
CASSPPGLAGSYEQYF
TGTGCCAGCAGTCCCCCGGGACTAGCGGGGTCCTACGAGCAGTACTTC
>hyperexpanded|-|TRBV28|TRBJ2-7
CASSFGGDGYEQYF
TGTGCCAGCAGTTTTGGAGGGGACGGCTACGAGCAGTACTTC
>-|TRBD1|TRBV7-9|TRBJ1-1
CASSPTDRGASTEAFF
TGTGCCAGCAGCCCGACGGACAGGGGCGCCAGCACTGAAGCTTTCTTT
>large|-|TRBV4-3|TRBJ1-1
CASSQGRGAPTEAFF
TGCGCCAGCAGCCAAGGGAGGGGCGCACCCACTGAAGCTTTCTTT
>medium-sized|-|TRBV13|TRBJ1-1
CASSLISEAFF
TGTGCCAGCAGCTTAATCTCTGAAGCTTTCTTT
>-|-|TRBV7-9|TRBJ2-7
CVSSLGIPTYEQYF
TGTGTCAGCAGCCTCGGGATTCCTACCTACGAGCAGTACTTC
>large|TRBD2|TRBV7-3|TRBJ2-1
CASSPVAGGLLYEQFF
TGTGCCAGCAGCCCCGTAGCGGGAGGGTTGTTGTATGAGCAGTTCTTC